A single sample gave rise to the 7 T cell receptor beta chains below, sequenced in a study of cytomegalovirus exposure and HLA in healthy donors. Primers included in the PCR were 60 Vbeta and 13 Jbeta primers. Profiled with immunoSEQ multiplex PCR; TCRdb holds only in-frame clones, not every one. The sample data list about 200,000 clones. The material sequenced was PBMCs. All receptors come from a girl aged 2 to 10 in good health and CMV-seropositive.

DNA for the CDR3: TGCGCCAGCAGTAAGAGTTCCCTGAACACTGAAGCTTTCTTT. The encoded protein is CASSKSSLNTEAFF. This sequence joins TRBV10-1 and TRBJ1-1, with unresolved D. V lost 5 bases and J 0 bases, leaving 10 bases between the germline ends. The length of the CDR3 is 14 residues. Germline assignment: CDR1 WNHNN and CDR2 SYGVQD (reference sequence).

The CDR3 is CASSLGGAYNTEAFF. CDR3 in DNA: TGTGCCAGCAGCTTGGGCGGGGCATATAACACTGAAGCTTTCTTT. The genes are TRBV5-6 and TRBJ1-1; a weak D match, TRBD1 (5 bases). Germline-derived CDR1 and CDR2 are SGHDT and YYEEEE. The V and J ends lost 0 bases and 2 bases respectively, with 11 bases between them. The length of the CDR3 is 15 residues.

The J gene is TRBJ2-2, the V gene TRBV4-1, with 11 bases fitting TRBD2. The CDR3 is made up of 19 amino acids. Germline values: CDR1 MGHRA, CDR2 YSYEKL. Germline trimming cut 1 base from V and 8 bases from J; bases unmatched to any gene: 15. In DNA form, the CDR3 reads TGCGCCAGCAGCCAAGGTGCCCCCACTAGCGGGAGTAGTACAGGGGAGCTGTTTTTT. Encoded protein: CASSQGAPTSGSSTGELFF.

The V gene is TRBV5-1, the J gene TRBJ1-4; no definite D call. The CDR3 is 15 residues long. Germline loops: CDR1 SGHRS, CDR2 YFSETQ. Trimming took 5 bases from V and 6 from J, leaving 17 bases between them. The CDR3 nucleotides read TGCGCCAGCAGATCGAGCGGCCCCCGGGATGAAAAACTGTTTTTT. It yields the protein CASRSSGPRDEKLFF.

This chain links TRBV7-9 with TRBJ2-4, with 7 bases fitting TRBD1. The V and J ends lost 4 bases and 8 bases, in that order; junction bases with no gene match: 11. Germline V lookup: CDR1 SEHNR, CDR2 FQNEAQ (reference sequence). The CDR3 spans 15 residues. In DNA form, the CDR3 reads TGTGCCAGCAGCTCGACAGGGTCCTCAAGAGACATTCAGTACTTC. This gives the protein CASSSTGSSRDIQYF.

This chain uses TRBV6-6 with TRBJ2-7; weak D call: TRBD2 (7 bases). Germline V lookup: CDR1 MNHNY, CDR2 SVGAGI (reference sequence). CDR3 length: 14 amino acids. V was pared by 2 bases and J by 6 bases, with 14 bases between. CDR3 sequence reads: CASSYGLGGGEQYF. CDR3 nucleotide sequence: TGTGCCAGCAGTTACGGGCTAGGGGGGGGCGAGCAGTACTTC.

This sequence joins TRBV7-2 and TRBJ2-1; TRBD1 is a possible D gene (5 bases). V lost 7 bases and J 1 base, leaving 11 bases between the germline ends. Germline CDR1 is SGHTA and CDR2 is FQGNSA. The CDR3 has 14 residues. CDR3 residues: CASTGHPSYNEQFF. The CDR3 nucleotides are TGTGCCAGCACCGGACATCCATCCTACAATGAGCAGTTCTTC.